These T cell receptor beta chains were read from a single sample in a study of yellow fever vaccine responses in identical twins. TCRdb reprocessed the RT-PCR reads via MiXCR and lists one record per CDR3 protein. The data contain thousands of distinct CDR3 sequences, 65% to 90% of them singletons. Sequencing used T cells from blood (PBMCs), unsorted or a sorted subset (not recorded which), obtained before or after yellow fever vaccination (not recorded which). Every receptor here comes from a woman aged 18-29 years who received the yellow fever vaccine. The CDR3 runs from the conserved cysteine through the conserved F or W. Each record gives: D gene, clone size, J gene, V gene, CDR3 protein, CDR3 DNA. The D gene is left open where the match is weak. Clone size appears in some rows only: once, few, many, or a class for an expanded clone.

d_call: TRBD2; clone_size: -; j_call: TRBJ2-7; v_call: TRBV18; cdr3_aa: CASSASGSYEQYF; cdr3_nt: TGTGCCAGCTCAGCTAGCGGGAGCTACGAGCAGTACTTC
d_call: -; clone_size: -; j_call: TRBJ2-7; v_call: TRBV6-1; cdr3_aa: CASSLLAGHEQYF; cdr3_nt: TGTGCCAGCAGTCTCCTCGCGGGACACGAGCAGTACTTC
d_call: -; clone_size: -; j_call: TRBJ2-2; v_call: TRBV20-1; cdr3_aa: CSASKGGSAGELFF; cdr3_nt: TGCAGTGCCAGTAAGGGTGGGAGTGCCGGGGAGCTGTTTTTT
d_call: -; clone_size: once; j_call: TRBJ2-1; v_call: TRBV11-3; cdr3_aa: CASSSLTDNEQFF; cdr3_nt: TGTGCCAGCAGCTCTCTGACAGACAATGAGCAGTTCTTC
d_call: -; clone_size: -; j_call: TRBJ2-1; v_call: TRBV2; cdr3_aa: CASSDGRGTYNEQFF; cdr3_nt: TGTGCCAGCAGTGATGGACGGGGGACCTACAATGAGCAGTTCTTC
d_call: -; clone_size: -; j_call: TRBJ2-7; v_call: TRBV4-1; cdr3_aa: CASSQDRGGPIYEQYF; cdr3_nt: TGCGCCAGCAGCCAAGATCGTGGGGGGCCCATCTACGAGCAGTACTTC
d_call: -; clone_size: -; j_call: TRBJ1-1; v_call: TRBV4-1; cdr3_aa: CASSQIRLTEDTEAFF; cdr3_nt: TGCGCCAGCAGCCAGATTAGGCTCACAGAGGACACTGAAGCTTTCTTT
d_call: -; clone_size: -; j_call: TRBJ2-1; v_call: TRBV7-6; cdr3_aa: CASSPRGSYNEQFF; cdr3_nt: TGTGCCAGCAGCCCGAGGGGGTCCTACAATGAGCAGTTCTTC
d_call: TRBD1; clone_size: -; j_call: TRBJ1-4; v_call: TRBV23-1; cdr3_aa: CASSRGMQGEVNEKLFF; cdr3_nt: TGCGCCAGCAGTCGGGGGATGCAGGGGGAGGTTAATGAAAAACTGTTTTTT
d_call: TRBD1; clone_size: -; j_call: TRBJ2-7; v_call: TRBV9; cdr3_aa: CASSVGGGTYEQYF; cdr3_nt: TGTGCCAGCAGCGTAGGAGGGGGCACCTACGAGCAGTACTTC
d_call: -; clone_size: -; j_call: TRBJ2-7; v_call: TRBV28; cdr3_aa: CASTESYEQYF; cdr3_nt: TGTGCCAGCACAGAATCATACGAGCAGTACTTC
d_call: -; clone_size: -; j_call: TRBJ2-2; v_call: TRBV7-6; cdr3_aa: CASSPGPYGELFF; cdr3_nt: TGTGCCAGCAGCCCCGGACCATACGGGGAGCTGTTTTTT
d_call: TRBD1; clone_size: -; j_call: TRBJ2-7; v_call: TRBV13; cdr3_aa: CASSLGDRPTYEQYF; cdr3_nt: TGTGCCAGCAGCTTAGGGGACAGGCCTACCTACGAGCAGTACTTC
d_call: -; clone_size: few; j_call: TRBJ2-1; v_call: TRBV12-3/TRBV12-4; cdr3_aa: CASRSASWFEQFF; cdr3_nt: TGTGCCAGCAGAAGTGCATCCTGGTTTGAGCAGTTCTTC
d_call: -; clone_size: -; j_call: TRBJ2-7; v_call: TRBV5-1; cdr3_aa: CASSLEGYEQYF; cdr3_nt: TGCGCCAGCAGCTTGGAGGGTTACGAGCAGTACTTC
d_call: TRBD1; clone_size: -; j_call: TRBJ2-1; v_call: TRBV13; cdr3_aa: CARTGTGFNEQFF; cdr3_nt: TGTGCCAGAACCGGGACAGGCTTCAATGAGCAGTTCTTC
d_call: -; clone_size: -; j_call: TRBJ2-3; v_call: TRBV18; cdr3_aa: CASSPRSSTDTQYF; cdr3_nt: TGTGCCAGCTCTCCGCGGAGTAGCACAGATACGCAGTATTTT
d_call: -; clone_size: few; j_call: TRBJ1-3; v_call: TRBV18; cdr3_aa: CASSTVRPGNTIYF; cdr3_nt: TGTGCCAGCTCGACGGTGCGGCCTGGAAACACCATATATTTT
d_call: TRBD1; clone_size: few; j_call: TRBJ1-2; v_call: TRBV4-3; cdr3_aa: CASSQDGQGVGGYTF; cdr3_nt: TGCGCCAGCAGCCAAGATGGCCAGGGGGTGGGTGGCTACACCTTC
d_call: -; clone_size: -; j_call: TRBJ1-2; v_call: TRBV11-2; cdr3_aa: CASNLESGGYTF; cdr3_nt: TGTGCCAGCAACTTAGAAAGTGGTGGCTACACCTTC
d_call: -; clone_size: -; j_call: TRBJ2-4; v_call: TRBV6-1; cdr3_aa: CASSTPTGRETGAKNIQYF; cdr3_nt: TGTGCCAGCAGTACCCCGACGGGGCGAGAAACCGGAGCCAAAAACATTCAGTACTTC
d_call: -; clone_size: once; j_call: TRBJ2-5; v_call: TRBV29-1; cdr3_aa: CAGIGETQYF; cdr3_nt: TGTGCAGGGATAGGGGAGACCCAGTACTTC
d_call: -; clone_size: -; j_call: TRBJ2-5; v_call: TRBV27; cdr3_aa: CASSLFSVGGTQYF; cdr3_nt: TGTGCCAGCAGTTTATTCTCCGTAGGAGGGACCCAGTACTTC
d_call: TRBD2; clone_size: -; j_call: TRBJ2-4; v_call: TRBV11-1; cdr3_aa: CASRKSGDTKNIQYF; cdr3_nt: TGTGCCAGCAGAAAGAGCGGGGATACCAAAAACATTCAGTACTTC
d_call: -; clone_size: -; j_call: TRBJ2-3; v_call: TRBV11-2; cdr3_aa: CASSLDFGGDTQYF; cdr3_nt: TGTGCCAGCAGCTTGGACTTCGGAGGAGATACGCAGTATTTT
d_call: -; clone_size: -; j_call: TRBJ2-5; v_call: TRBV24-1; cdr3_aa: CATSDFFQGQETQYF; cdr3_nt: TGTGCCACCAGTGATTTTTTCCAGGGTCAAGAGACCCAGTACTTC
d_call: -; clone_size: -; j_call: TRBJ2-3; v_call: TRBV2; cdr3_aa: CASSKVADTQYF; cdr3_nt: TGTGCCAGCAGCAAGGTTGCAGATACGCAGTATTTT
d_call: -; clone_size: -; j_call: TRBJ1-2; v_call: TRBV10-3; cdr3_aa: CAIRVNDETERGYTF; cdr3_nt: TGTGCCATCAGAGTGAACGACGAAACCGAAAGGGGCTACACCTTC
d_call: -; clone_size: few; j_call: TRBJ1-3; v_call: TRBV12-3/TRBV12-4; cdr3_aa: CASNLYRSGNTIYF; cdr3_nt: TGTGCCAGCAATTTATACAGATCTGGAAACACCATATATTTT
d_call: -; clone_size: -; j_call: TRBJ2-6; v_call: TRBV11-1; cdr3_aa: CASSRSMGDWANVLTF; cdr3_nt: TGTGCCAGCAGCCGTTCGATGGGGGACTGGGCCAACGTCCTGACTTTC
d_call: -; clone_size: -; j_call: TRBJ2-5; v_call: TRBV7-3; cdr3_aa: CASSSGQGGLETQYF; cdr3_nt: TGTGCCAGCAGTTCAGGGCAGGGGGGCTTGGAGACCCAGTACTTC
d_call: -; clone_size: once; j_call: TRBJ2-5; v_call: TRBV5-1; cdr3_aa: CASSLGREQETQYF; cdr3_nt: TGCGCCAGCAGCTTGGGCAGGGAGCAAGAGACCCAGTACTTC
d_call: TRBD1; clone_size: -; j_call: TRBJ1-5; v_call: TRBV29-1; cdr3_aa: CSVVSGQENQPQHF; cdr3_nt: TGCAGCGTTGTGTCGGGACAGGAAAATCAGCCCCAGCATTTT
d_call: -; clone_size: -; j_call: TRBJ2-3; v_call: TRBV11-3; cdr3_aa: CASSLDVRRYIF; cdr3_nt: TGTGCCAGCAGCTTAGACGTACGTCGTTATATATTT
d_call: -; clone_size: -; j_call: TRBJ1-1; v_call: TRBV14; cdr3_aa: CASSQKDHTEAFF; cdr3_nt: TGTGCCAGCAGCCAAAAAGACCACACTGAAGCTTTCTTT
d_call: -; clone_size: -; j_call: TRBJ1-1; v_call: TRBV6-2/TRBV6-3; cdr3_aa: CASSYLQMNTEAFF; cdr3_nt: TGTGCCAGCAGTTACTTACAGATGAACACTGAAGCTTTCTTT
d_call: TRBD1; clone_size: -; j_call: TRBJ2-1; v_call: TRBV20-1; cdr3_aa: CSAEGRGQGNNEQFF; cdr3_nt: TGCAGTGCCGAGGGGAGGGGACAGGGGAACAATGAGCAGTTCTTC
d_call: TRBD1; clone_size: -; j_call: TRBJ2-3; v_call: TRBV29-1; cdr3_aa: CSVDRGRADTQYF; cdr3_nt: TGCAGCGTCGACAGGGGGCGCGCAGATACGCAGTATTTT